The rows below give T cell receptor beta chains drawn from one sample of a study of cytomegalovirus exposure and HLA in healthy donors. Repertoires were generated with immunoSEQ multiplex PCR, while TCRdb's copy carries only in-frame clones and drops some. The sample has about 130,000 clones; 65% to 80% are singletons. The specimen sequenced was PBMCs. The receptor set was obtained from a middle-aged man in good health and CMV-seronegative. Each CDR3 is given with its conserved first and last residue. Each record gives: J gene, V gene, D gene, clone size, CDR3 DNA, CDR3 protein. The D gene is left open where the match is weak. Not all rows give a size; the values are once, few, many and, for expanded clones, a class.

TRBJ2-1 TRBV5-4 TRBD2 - TGTGCCAGCACCCCGACTAGCGGGAGGACGGATGAGCAGTTCTTC CASTPTSGRTDEQFF
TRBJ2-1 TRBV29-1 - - TGCAGCGGGTCCCTCGCGGTAGATGGTGATGAGCAGTTCTTC CSGSLAVDGDEQFF
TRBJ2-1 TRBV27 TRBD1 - TGTGCCAGCAGTTTATTAGGTCGGGACAGAAATGAGCAGTTCTTC CASSLLGRDRNEQFF
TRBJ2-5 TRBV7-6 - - TGTGCCAGCAGCCAGATCCCGACACCAAAGCAAGAGACCCAGTACTTC CASSQIPTPKQETQYF
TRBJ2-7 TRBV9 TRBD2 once TGTGCCAGCAGCGTGGGACTAGCGGGGTCCTACGAGCAGTACTTC CASSVGLAGSYEQYF
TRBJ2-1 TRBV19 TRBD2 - TGTGCCAGTAGCCCCACTCGCGGGGGTCATGTGGCGGTGGAGTTCTTC CASSPTRGGHVAVEFF
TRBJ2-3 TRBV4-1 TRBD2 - TGCGCCAGCAGCCAAGATTTGGGACTAGCGGCAGGCACAGATACGCAGTATTTT CASSQDLGLAAGTDTQYF
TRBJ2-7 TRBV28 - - TGTGCCAGCAGTTTATGGCGGCGCTTCTCCTACGAGCAGTACTTC CASSLWRRFSYEQYF
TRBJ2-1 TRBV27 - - TGTGCCAGCAGTTTAGGAGGGGGCTCCCAGGGATCCTACAATGAGCAGTTCTTC CASSLGGGSQGSYNEQFF
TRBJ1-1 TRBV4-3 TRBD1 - TGCGCCAGCAGCCACGGACAGGGGTGGGGCACTGAAGCTTTCTTT CASSHGQGWGTEAFF
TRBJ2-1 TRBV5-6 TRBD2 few TGTGCCAGCAGCGAGGGACTAGCGCAGTACAATGAGCAGTTCTTC CASSEGLAQYNEQFF
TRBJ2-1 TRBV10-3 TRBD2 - TGTGCCATCACCACCAACGACGTTGGCGGGGGATACAATGAGCAGTTCTTC CAITTNDVGGGYNEQFF
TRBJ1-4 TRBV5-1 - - TGCGCCAGCAGCTTGGCGGGGGACGCACCTGAAAAACTGTTTTTT CASSLAGDAPEKLFF
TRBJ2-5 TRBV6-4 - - TGTGCCAGCAGTGACTTCCAGGGGATCCAAGAGACCCAGTACTTC CASSDFQGIQETQYF
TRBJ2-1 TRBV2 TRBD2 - TGTGCCAGCAGCCCCTCACTAGCGGATGAGCAGTTCTTC CASSPSLADEQFF
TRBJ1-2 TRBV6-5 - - TGTGCCAGCAGTCCAGGCATGGGGCGGAACTATGGCTACACCTTC CASSPGMGRNYGYTF
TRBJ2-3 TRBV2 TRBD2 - TGTGCCAGCAGTGAGCTGCGGGGGACAGATACGCAGTATTTT CASSELRGTDTQYF
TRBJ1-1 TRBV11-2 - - TGTGCCAGCAGCTTCCCGGACAGTGAAGCTTTCTTT CASSFPDSEAFF
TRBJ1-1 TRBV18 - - TGTGCCAGCTCACCTCGAGGCAGCGGCGGGAACACTGAAGCTTTCTTT CASSPRGSGGNTEAFF
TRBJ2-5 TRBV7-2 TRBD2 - TGTGCCAGCAGCTTAGGATTGAGCGGGGGTCGTCGCGAGACCCAGTACTTC CASSLGLSGGRRETQYF
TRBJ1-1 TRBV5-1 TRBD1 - TGCGCCAGCAGCGGACAGGGGGGGAACACTGAAGCTTTCTTT CASSGQGGNTEAFF
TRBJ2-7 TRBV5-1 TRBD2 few TGCGCCAGCAGCAGGGGTGGGAGGGAGGAGCAGTACTTC CASSRGGREEQYF
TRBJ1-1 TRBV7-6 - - TGTGCCAGCAGCTTAGGACAGGTGAACACTGAAGCTTTCTTT CASSLGQVNTEAFF
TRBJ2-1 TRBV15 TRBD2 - TGTGCCACCAGTCTGGGACTAGCGGACAATGAGCAGTTCTTC CATSLGLADNEQFF
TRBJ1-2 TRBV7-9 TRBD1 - TGTGCCAGCAGCCCATTACAGGGGCCTTACTATGGCTACACCTTC CASSPLQGPYYGYTF
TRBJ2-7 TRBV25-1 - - TGTGCCAGCAGTGCCACTACAGGCTACGAGCAGTACTTC CASSATTGYEQYF
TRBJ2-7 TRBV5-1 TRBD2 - TGCGCCAGCAGCTTGGGGGCGGGAGGGCCCTACGAGCAGTACTTC CASSLGAGGPYEQYF
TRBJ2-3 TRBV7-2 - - TGTGCCAGCAGCTTGGGGGGGCGCACAGATACGCAGTATTTT CASSLGGRTDTQYF
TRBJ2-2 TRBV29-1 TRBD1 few TGCAGCGTTGAAGATCCCGGACAGGGCCGTCCCGGGGAGCTGTTTTTT CSVEDPGQGRPGELFF
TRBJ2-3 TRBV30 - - TGTGCCTGGAGTGTACTGAGCGGAACCTCCACAGATACGCAGTATTTT CAWSVLSGTSTDTQYF
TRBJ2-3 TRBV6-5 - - TGTGCCAGCAGTTACTCCAGACACCTCACAGATACGCAGTATTTT CASSYSRHLTDTQYF
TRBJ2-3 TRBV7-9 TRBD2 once TGTGCCAGCAGCTTAGCGCCGGGCGGGGGGGCGTCAGATACGCAGTATTTT CASSLAPGGGASDTQYF
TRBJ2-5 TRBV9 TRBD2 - TGTGCCAGCAGCGTGACTAGCTGGGAGACCCAGTACTTC CASSVTSWETQYF
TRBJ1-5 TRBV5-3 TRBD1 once TGTGCCAGAAGTAAGGACAGGGCCAGCAATCAGCCCCAGCATTTT CARSKDRASNQPQHF
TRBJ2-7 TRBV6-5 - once TGTGCCAGCAGACAGGGTTTTGACGAGCAGTACTTC CASRQGFDEQYF
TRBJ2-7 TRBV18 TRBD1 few TGTGCCAGCTCACCAGCGGCAGGGGGTCGCTACGAGCAGTACTTC CASSPAAGGRYEQYF
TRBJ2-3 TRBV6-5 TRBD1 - TGTGCCAGCAGTAGAGACAGGGGGCAAGATACGCAGTATTTT CASSRDRGQDTQYF
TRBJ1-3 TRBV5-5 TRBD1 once TGTGCCAGCAGTCTAACAACAGGGGTTGGAAACACCATATATTTT CASSLTTGVGNTIYF
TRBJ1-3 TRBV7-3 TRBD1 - TGTGCCAGCAGCTGGGGACAGGGGGACACCATATATTTT CASSWGQGDTIYF
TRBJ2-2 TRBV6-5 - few TGTGCCAGCACCATGGGGACTCCCACCGGGGAGCTGTTTTTT CASTMGTPTGELFF
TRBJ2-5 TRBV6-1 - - TGTGCCAGCAGCCGGGACTGGCAAGAGACCCAGTACTTC CASSRDWQETQYF
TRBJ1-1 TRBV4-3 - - TGCGCCAGCAGCCAAGGGGACATGAGGGTAGCTGAAGCTTTCTTT CASSQGDMRVAEAFF
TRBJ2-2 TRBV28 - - TGTGCCAGCAGGGGGCCCGATGGCAGGGGAACCGGGGAGCTGTTTTTT CASRGPDGRGTGELFF
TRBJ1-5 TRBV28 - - TGTGCCAGCAGTTTCCTAAAGAGCGGCAATCAGCCCCAGCATTTT CASSFLKSGNQPQHF
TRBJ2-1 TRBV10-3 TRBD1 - TGTGCCATCAGTGGCCGACAGGGCACAAATGAGCAGTTCTTC CAISGRQGTNEQFF
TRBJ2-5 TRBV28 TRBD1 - TGTGCCAGCAGTTCCGGACAGGGCGGTCAAGAGACCCAGTACTTC CASSSGQGGQETQYF
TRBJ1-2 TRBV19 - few TGTGCCAGTAGTATCGGTTTCGGGGGCTACACCTTC CASSIGFGGYTF
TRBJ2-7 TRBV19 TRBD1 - TGTGCCAGTAGTGGGACAGGGATCTACGAGCAGTACTTC CASSGTGIYEQYF
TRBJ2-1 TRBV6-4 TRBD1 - TGTGCCAGCAGCCAAGCCTCAGGGGGCGCCCATGAGCAGTTCTTC CASSQASGGAHEQFF
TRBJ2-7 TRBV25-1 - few TGTGCCAGCAGTCCTACAGGTTACGAGCAGTACTTC CASSPTGYEQYF
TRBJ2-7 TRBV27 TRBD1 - TGTGCCAGCAGTCCGAGGGACAGGGGGGACGAGCAGTACTTC CASSPRDRGDEQYF